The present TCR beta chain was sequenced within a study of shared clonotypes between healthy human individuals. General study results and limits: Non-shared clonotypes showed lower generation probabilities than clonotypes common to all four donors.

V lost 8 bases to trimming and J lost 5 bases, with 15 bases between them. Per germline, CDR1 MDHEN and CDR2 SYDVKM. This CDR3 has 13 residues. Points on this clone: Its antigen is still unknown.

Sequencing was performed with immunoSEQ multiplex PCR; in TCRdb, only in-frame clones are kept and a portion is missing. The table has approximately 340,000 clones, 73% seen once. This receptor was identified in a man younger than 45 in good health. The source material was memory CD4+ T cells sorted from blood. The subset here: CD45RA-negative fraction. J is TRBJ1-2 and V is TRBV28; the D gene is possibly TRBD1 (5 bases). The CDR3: CASVTTAHYGYTF. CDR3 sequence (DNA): TGTGCCAGCGTCACGACAGCCCATTATGGCTACACCTTC.